The present TCR beta chain was sequenced within a study of regulatory T cells in long-lasting Graves disease. Study information: Over 5 years of antithyroid drugs with positive TSH receptor antibodies was taken to mean persistent Graves' disease. Study-wide points: Accuracy was perhaps lowered by the small sample size. Persistent patients had more shared public clonotypes (2,741) than new patients (approximately 970).

The TCR beta library used iRepertoire HTBI primers with Arm-PCR amplification of CDR3. Via MiXCR, TCRdb re-called the multiplex PCR reads, giving one row per CDR3 protein. The top ten hold 13% to 15% of the sample, which has hundreds of thousands of distinct CDR3 sequences, over 20% seen once. Noted time point: persistent/refractory GD, antithyroid drugs over 5 years with positive TRAb. PBMC-extracted RNA yielded the TCR library. Of note for this clonotype: No antigen is known for it.

Germline V gene lookup returns CDR1 LNHDA and CDR2 SQIVND (reference sequence). The ends were cut back, 3 bases at V and 2 bases at J, with 11 bases in the middle. This CDR3 region has 14 residues. The chain links TRBV19 to TRBJ2-7; the D is unclear. The receptor's source is a female donor with Graves disease. Source: peripheral blood mononuclear cells (PBMCs), taken when the disease was refractory, from a patient treated with antithyroid drugs. CDR3 sequence: CASSILGRPYEQYF. For the CDR3, the DNA is TGTGCCAGTAGTATCCTGGGCAGGCCCTACGAGCAGTACTTC.